The next 18 T cell receptor beta chains were all read from a single sample in a study of radiotherapy plus CTLA-4 blockade in lung cancer. The repertoire was sequenced with immunoSEQ multiplex PCR; TCRdb's copy has only in-frame clones and lacks some. The table shows about 99,000 clones, with 85% to 90% occurring only once. Sequencing was performed on peripheral blood, taken from a patient treated with radiotherapy plus ipilimumab. The receptors come from a human donor with non-small cell lung cancer that progressed on radiotherapy plus ipilimumab.

The chain has TRBV27 and TRBJ2-5; D gene ambiguous. This CDR3 spans 14 amino acids. Germline V CDR1 and CDR2: MNHEY, SMNVEV (reference sequence). Trimming pared 0 bases from V and 2 bases from J, leaving 7 bases between. The CDR3 DNA follows: TGTGCCAGCAGTTTATCGAGAGGACAAGAGACCCAGTACTTC. Encoded protein: CASSLSRGQETQYF.

This clone was recorded only once. The CDR3 is CASARTGQLSYEQYF. The DNA of the CDR3 is TGTGCCAGTGCCCGAACGGGGCAGCTTTCCTACGAGCAGTACTTC. The chain is built from TRBV19 and TRBJ2-7, with D perhaps given as TRBD1 or TRBD2 (5 bases each). Germline V gives CDR1 LNHDA, CDR2 SQIVND (reference sequence). The CDR3 contains 15 residues. The germline V and J ends were trimmed by 8 bases and 1 base, with 18 bases remaining between them.

This clone appeared a single time. CDR3 residues: CASSYSGLNGYTF. The CDR3 nucleotides read TGCGCCAGCAGCTACTCAGGCCTTAATGGCTACACCTTC. V usage is TRBV5-1 and J usage is TRBJ1-2; D uncertain. The CDR3 has 13 residues. CDR1 SGHRS and CDR2 YFSETQ come from the germline V gene. V lost 3 bases and J lost 6, with 12 bases in between.

The chain joins TRBV5-4 to TRBJ2-7; D unclear. The CDR3 extends over 14 amino acids. Germline V gene lookup returns CDR1 SGHNT and CDR2 YYREEE (reference sequence). Trimming pared 0 bases from V and 5 bases from J, leaving 12 bases between. Here the CDR3 DNA reads TGTGCCAGCAGCTTGGTGGGTGGTTTCAACGAGCAGTACTTC. This encodes CASSLVGGFNEQYF.

This chain joins TRBV4-2 and TRBJ2-1; the match to TRBD2 covers 8 bases. Germline CDR1 LGHNA, CDR2 YNFKEQ. The CDR3 covers 16 residues. The V gene end was trimmed by 3 bases and the J gene end by 8 bases; junction bases not matched to a gene: 12. CDR3 protein: CASSQGGTSGSYEQFF. CDR3 sequence (DNA): TGTGCCAGCAGCCAGGGGGGAACCAGCGGGAGTTATGAGCAGTTCTTC.

This chain joins TRBV29-1 and TRBJ2-3; D is possibly TRBD2 (6 bases). This CDR3 has 14 amino acids. The germline V gene has CDR1 SQVTM and CDR2 ANQGSEA. Trimming removed 5 bases at V and 2 bases at J, with 14 bases between. The CDR3 loop reads CSVSPGLYTDTQYF. The CDR3 DNA sequence: TGCAGCGTTTCTCCGGGACTTTACACAGATACGCAGTATTTT.

The chain joins TRBV20-1 to TRBJ2-3, with D possibly TRBD2 on 5 matching bases. Germline V CDR1 and CDR2: DFQATT, SNEGSKA (reference sequence). Trimming pared 5 bases from V and 8 bases from J, leaving 8 bases between. The CDR3 runs 10 residues. CDR3 region: CSARGGTQYF. CDR3 sequence (DNA): TGCAGTGCTCGCGGAGGTACGCAGTATTTT.

V and J are TRBV2 and TRBJ2-5; 7 nucleotides agree with TRBD2. CDR1 is SNHLY, CDR2 FYNNEI, per germline. CDR3 length: 14 residues. Trimming took 5 bases from V and 1 from J; bases not matched to a gene: 4. In DNA, the CDR3 is TGTGCCAGCAGTAGGAGCGGGACCCAAGAGACCCAGTACTTC. Translation: CASSRSGTQETQYF.

The rearrangement links TRBV7-9 to TRBJ2-1; possibly TRBD2 for D (6 bases). The CDR3 totals 14 residues. V lost 0 bases to trimming and J lost 6 bases, with 9 bases between them. Germline V lookup: CDR1 SEHNR, CDR2 FQNEAQ (reference sequence). CDR3 region: CASSLAGSPNEQFF. CDR3 in DNA: TGTGCCAGCAGCTTAGCCGGGAGTCCCAATGAGCAGTTCTTC.

This rearrangement joins TRBV6-1 to TRBJ2-7, with 8 nucleotides matching TRBD2. Trimming cost V 7 bases and J 5 bases; bases outside gene matches: 7. This CDR3 region has 13 residues. CDR1 and CDR2 from the germline V gene are MNHNS and SASEGT. The CDR3 sequence: CASMSGGGHEQYF. The CDR3 nucleotides are TGTGCCAGCATGAGCGGGGGCGGCCACGAGCAGTACTTC.

The genes are TRBV11-2 and TRBJ2-3, with D unclear. Between the trimmed V and J ends, which lost 3 bases and 6 bases, there was a span of 19 bases. Germline CDR1 is SGHAT and CDR2 is FQNNGV. The CDR3 has 16 residues. The CDR3 sequence: CASSFVDTRERDTQYF. DNA for the CDR3: TGTGCCAGCAGCTTCGTCGACACGCGAGAACGGGATACGCAGTATTTT. The whole variable domain, filled in from reference TRBV11-2 and TRBJ2-3, reads EAGVAQSPRYKIIEKRQSVAFWCNPISGHATLYWYQQILGQGPKLLIQFQNNGVVDDSQLPKDRFSAERLKGVDSTLKIQPAKLEDSAVYLCASSFVDTRERDTQYFGPGTRLTVL.

This chain links TRBV6-1 with TRBJ1-2; 9 bases are a match to TRBD1. Trimming took 6 bases from V and 5 from J; bases not matched to a gene: 10. Germline V gene data show CDR1 as MNHNS and CDR2 as SASEGT. The CDR3 spans 15 residues. The CDR3 nucleotides are TGTGCCAGCAGGCGAATATTCGGACAGGGGTATGGCTACACCTTC. Protein product: CASRRIFGQGYGYTF.

The V call is TRBV7-3, the J call TRBJ1-1; the D gene is possibly TRBD1 (5 bases). Germline-derived CDR1 and CDR2 are SGHTA and FQGTGA. Trimming cost V 0 bases and J 1 base, with 6 bases left between them. The CDR3 loop spans 14 amino acids. CDR3 residues: CASSLTGENTEAFF. The CDR3 bases are TGTGCCAGCAGCTTAACAGGGGAGAACACTGAAGCTTTCTTT.

Regarding this clone: The same CDR3 is also encoded by other DNA sequences in this sample. This chain joins TRBV7-8 and TRBJ2-7, with D perhaps given as TRBD1 or TRBD2 (5 bases each). CDR1 and CDR2 (germline): SGHVS, FQNEAQ. The CDR3 sequence is 15 residues long. The V end was cut by 1 base, the J end by 2 bases, with 12 bases between. The CDR3 loop is CASSLVGTGTYEQYF. As DNA, the CDR3 is TGTGCCAGCAGCTTAGTTGGGACGGGAACCTACGAGCAGTACTTC.

This clone has just one count. This rearrangement joins TRBV6-1 to TRBJ1-5; D may be TRBD1 (5 bases). V dropped 3 bases and J dropped 2 bases, with 11 bases sitting between them. This CDR3 has 15 residues. Germline-derived CDR1 and CDR2 are MNHNS and SASEGT. The CDR3 nucleotides are TGTGCCAGCAGTGAGGGACCTTCTGGCAATCAGCCCCAGCATTTT. Its protein is CASSEGPSGNQPQHF.

This sequence joins TRBV19 and TRBJ2-3, with D uncertain. CDR3 length equals 11 residues. V lost 11 bases to trimming and J lost 6 bases, with 12 bases between them. Germline values: CDR1 LNHDA, CDR2 SQIVND (reference sequence). The chain's CDR3 is CASSLYDTQYF. The CDR3 DNA is TGTGCCTCATCCCTTTACGATACGCAGTATTTT. The full variable domain, rest sourced from reference TRBV19 and TRBJ2-3, is DGGITQSPKYLFRKEGQNVTLSCEQNLNHDAMYWYRQDPGQGLRLIYYSQIVNDFQKGDIAEGYSVSREKKESFPLTVTSAQKNPTAFYLCASSLYDTQYFGPGTRLTVL.

CDR3: CASRPGASSYNEQFF. The CDR3 DNA reads TGCGCCAGCAGACCCGGGGCGAGCTCCTACAATGAGCAGTTCTTC. The rearrangement joins TRBV5-1 to TRBJ2-1; D is perhaps TRBD1 or TRBD2 (5 bases each). Germline CDR1 is SGHRS and CDR2 is YFSETQ. The CDR3 is made up of 15 amino acids. The V end was cut by 5 bases, the J end by 0 bases, with 12 bases between.

The CDR3 loop is CASSQDVGALGANVLTF. In DNA, the CDR3 is TGCGCCAGCAGCCAAGATGTGGGGGCGCTTGGGGCCAACGTCCTGACTTTC. The chain couples TRBV4-1 to TRBJ2-6, with D possibly matching TRBD1 (6 bases). Trimming cost V 0 bases and J 3 bases, with 12 bases left between them. The germline V gene encodes CDR1 MGHRA and CDR2 YSYEKL. The CDR3 consists of 17 residues.